This TCR beta chain was profiled in a study of control samples from healthy donors and cancer patients. Method: immunoSEQ multiplex PCR; TCRdb's copy keeps in-frame clones and lacks some. The table has 130,000 to 150,000 clones, over 90% seen once. CDR3 length: 15 residues. Trimming cost V 0 bases and J 2 bases, with 10 bases left between them. The germline gives CDR1 LGHNA, CDR2 YSLEER. The sequencing input was PBMCs. This sequence originates from a man between 60 and 75 years old with colorectal cancer. The chain links TRBV4-3 to TRBJ1-2; D possibly corresponds to TRBD1 (5 bases). The CDR3 here is CASSQDAGLNYGYTF. CDR3 bases: TGCGCCAGCAGCCAAGATGCGGGACTGAACTATGGCTACACCTTC.